Presented here are 8 T cell receptor beta chains from one specimen sequenced in a study of shared clonotypes between healthy human individuals. Only in-frame clones appear in the TCRdb table, and some are missing; sequencing was by immunoSEQ multiplex PCR. The data contain around 690,000 clones, around 91% of them singletons. The sequenced sample consisted of memory CD8+ T cells from PBMCs. Subset meaning: CD45RO+ cells pooled with CCR7-negative TemRA cells. The receptors derive from a man aged 18-30 years in good health. Some clones in this sample may be carry-over from other donors' samples.

This clone was recorded only once. The genes are TRBV19 and TRBJ2-5; D could derive from TRBD1 or TRBD2 (5 bases each). Trimming removed 3 bases at V and 14 bases at J, with 19 bases between. Germline CDR1 reads LNHDA; CDR2 reads SQIVND (reference sequence). The CDR3 is 13 residues long. The CDR3 protein is CASSIPPGTPVYF. The CDR3 DNA reads TGTGCCAGTAGTATTCCCCCCGGGACCCCCGTATACTTC. Variable domain in full (rest from reference TRBV19 and TRBJ2-5): DGGITQSPKYLFRKEGQNVTLSCEQNLNHDAMYWYRQDPGQGLRLIYYSQIVNDFQKGDIAEGYSVSREKKESFPLTVTSAQKNPTAFYLCASSIPPGTPVYFGPGTRLLVL.

This clone was recorded once. The chain combines TRBV9 with TRBJ2-1; D is unclear. Germline V gene sequence: CDR1 SGDLS, CDR2 YYNGEE. The CDR3 sequence is 15 residues long. The germline V and J ends were trimmed by 0 bases and 7 bases, with 14 bases remaining between them. The CDR3 coding sequence is TGTGCCAGCAGCGTAGTACCTAGTTCTAGGAATGAGCAGTTCTTC. This encodes CASSVVPSSRNEQFF.

As regards this clone: The same CDR3 also results from other DNA sequences found in this sample. The V and J genes are TRBV28 and TRBJ2-2; TRBD1 agrees at 7 bases. The V gene end was trimmed by 2 bases and the J gene end by 2 bases; junction bases not matched to a gene: 2. The CDR3 totals 15 residues. Germline CDR1 reads MDHEN; CDR2 reads SYDVKM. Here the CDR3 DNA reads TGTGCCAGCAGTTTAGGGACAGTAAACACCGGGGAGCTGTTTTTT. Amino acid sequence: CASSLGTVNTGELFF.

The CDR3 sequence: CASSSVEAGSSLSYGYTF. CDR3 bases: TGTGCCAGCAGCTCGGTGGAGGCGGGGTCCAGCTTATCGTATGGCTACACCTTC. This chain joins TRBV7-8 and TRBJ1-2; D remains ambiguous. CDR1 is SGHVS, CDR2 FQNEAQ, per germline. With 4 bases removed from V and 5 bases from J, the gap between germline ends came to 26 bases. The CDR3 runs 18 residues.

As for this clone: One junction end does not reproduce the germline sequence, and a read error may be involved. The chain joins TRBV28 to TRBJ2-2, with a possible D match to TRBD1 (6 bases). CDR3 size: 15 residues. CDR1 is MDHEN, CDR2 SYDVKM, per germline. CDR3 nucleotides: TGTGCCAGCAGTTTGTTGCAGGGGAACGCCGGGGAGCTGTTTTTT. It specifies CASSLLQGNAGELFF.

The chain uses TRBV6-6 and TRBJ2-7; D remains unclear. The CDR3 has 13 residues. The V end was cut by 0 bases, the J end by 2 bases, with 5 bases between. Germline lookup yields CDR1 MNHNY and CDR2 SVGAGI (reference sequence). CDR3 region: CASSYSRPYEQYF. For the CDR3, the DNA is TGTGCCAGCAGTTACTCTCGCCCCTACGAGCAGTACTTC.

The chain combines TRBV27 with TRBJ1-6; TRBD1 agrees at 8 bases. CDR1 MNHEY and CDR2 SMNVEV come from the germline V gene (reference sequence). CDR3 length: 16 residues. J gave up 2 bases and V 3 bases, and 3 bases lay outside the gene matches. This CDR3 reads CASSFGQGAYNSPLHF. Here the CDR3 DNA reads TGTGCCAGCAGTTTTGGACAGGGAGCCTATAATTCACCCCTCCACTTT.

The V and J genes are TRBV6-5 and TRBJ2-3; the D gene is possibly TRBD1 (6 bases). V shed 0 bases and J shed 3 bases, with 7 bases lying between them. There are 14 residues in the CDR3. Germline CDR1 is MNHEY and CDR2 is SVGAGI. The CDR3 bases are TGTGCCAGCAGTTACTCGGACAGTACAGATACGCAGTATTTT. Translated, it gives CASSYSDSTDTQYF.